This T cell receptor beta chain comes out of a study of neurological immune-mediated disorders. One entry per CDR3 protein results from TCRdb running MiXCR on the 5' RACE reads. The profile shows 30,000 to 40,000 distinct CDR3 sequences, over 8.5% of them singletons. The sample holds many counts of this clonotype. The time point denotes: technical triplicate 1. The unsorted libraries originated from 2 million PBMCs kept at -80 C. Sequenced: PBMCs. The clonotype comes from a man aged 60 to 75 with HTLV-1-associated myelopathy (HAM/TSP).

For the CDR3, the DNA is TGCAGTGCCAGAATCCGATGGGGCAGGAACACTGAAGCTTTCTTT. Translating it yields CSARIRWGRNTEAFF. The J gene is TRBJ1-1, the V gene TRBV20-1; tentatively, D is TRBD1 (5 bases). This CDR3 has 15 residues. The V gene lost 6 bases and the J gene lost 1 base, with 18 bases spanning the gap. In germline, CDR1 is DFQATT, CDR2 SNEGSKA (reference sequence).